This T cell receptor (beta chain) was recorded in a study of blood T cell repertoires in COVID-19. Overall study context: PBMCs, B-cell-depleted T cells, or T cells provided the cDNA or gDNA that made up the material.

The CDR3 runs 11 residues. Trimming removed 8 bases at V and 7 bases at J, with 14 bases between. CDR1 SQVTM and CDR2 ANQGSEA come from the germline V gene. The authors' processing: Amplification of reference gene primers was used by the study to estimate nucleated cell counts. Using immunoSEQ multiplex PCR, the repertoire was profiled, and TCRdb retains in-frame clones only, with some absent. D and trimming were read from the DNA, whereas the V and J calls and clone size are those reported in that table. The table shows tens of thousands of clones, with approximately 88% occurring only once. Sequencing was performed on peripheral blood. The sequence was obtained from a man aged 55 to 70 with COVID-19, enrolled during active disease. V usage is TRBV29-1 and J usage is TRBJ2-5; D is possibly TRBD2 (6 bases). The CDR3: CSLGLLGTQYF. The CDR3 DNA sequence: TGCAGCCTGGGACTCCTAGGGACCCAGTACTTC.